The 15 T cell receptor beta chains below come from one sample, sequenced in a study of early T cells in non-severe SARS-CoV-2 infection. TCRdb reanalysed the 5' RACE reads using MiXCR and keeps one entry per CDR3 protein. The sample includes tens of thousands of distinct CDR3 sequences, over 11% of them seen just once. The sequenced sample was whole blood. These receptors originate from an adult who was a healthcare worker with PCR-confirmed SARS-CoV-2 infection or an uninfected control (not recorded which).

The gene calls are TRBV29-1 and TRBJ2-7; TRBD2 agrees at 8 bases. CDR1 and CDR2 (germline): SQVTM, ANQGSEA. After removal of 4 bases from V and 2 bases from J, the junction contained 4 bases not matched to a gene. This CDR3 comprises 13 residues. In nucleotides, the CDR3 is TGCAGCGTTGCCGGACTAGCCACCTACGAGCAGTACTTC. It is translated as CSVAGLATYEQYF.

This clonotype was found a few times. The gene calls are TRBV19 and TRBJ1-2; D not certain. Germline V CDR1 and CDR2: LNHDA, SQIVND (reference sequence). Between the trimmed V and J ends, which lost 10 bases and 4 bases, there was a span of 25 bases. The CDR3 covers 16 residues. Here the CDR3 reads CATNSPRYSSTYGYTF. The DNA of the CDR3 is TGTGCCACCAATTCCCCGCGGTACAGCTCCACCTATGGCTACACCTTC.

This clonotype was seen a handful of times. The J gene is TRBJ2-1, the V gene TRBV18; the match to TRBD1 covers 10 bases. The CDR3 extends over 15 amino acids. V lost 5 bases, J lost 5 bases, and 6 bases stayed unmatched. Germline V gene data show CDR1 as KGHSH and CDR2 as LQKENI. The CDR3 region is CASSSRDRGHNEQFF. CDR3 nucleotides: TGTGCCAGCTCATCCCGGGACAGGGGCCACAATGAGCAGTTCTTC. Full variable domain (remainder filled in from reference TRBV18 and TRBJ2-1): NAGVMQNPRHLVRRRGQEARLRCSPMKGHSHVYWYRQLPEEGLKFMVYLQKENIIDESGMPKERFSAEFPKEGPSILRIQQVVRGDSAAYFCASSSRDRGHNEQFFGPGTRLTVL.

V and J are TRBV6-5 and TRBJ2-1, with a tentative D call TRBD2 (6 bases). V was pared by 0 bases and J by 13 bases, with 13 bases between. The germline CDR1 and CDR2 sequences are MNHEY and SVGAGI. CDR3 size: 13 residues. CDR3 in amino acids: CASSYSLAEGQFF. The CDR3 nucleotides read TGTGCCAGCAGTTACTCGCTGGCGGAGGGACAGTTCTTC.

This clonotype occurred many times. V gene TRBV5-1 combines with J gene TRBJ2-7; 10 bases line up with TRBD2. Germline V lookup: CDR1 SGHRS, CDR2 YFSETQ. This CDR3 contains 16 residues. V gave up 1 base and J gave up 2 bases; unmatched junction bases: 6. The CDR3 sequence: CASSLPLAGGPYEQYF. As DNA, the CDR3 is TGCGCCAGCAGCTTGCCCTTAGCGGGAGGCCCCTACGAGCAGTACTTC.

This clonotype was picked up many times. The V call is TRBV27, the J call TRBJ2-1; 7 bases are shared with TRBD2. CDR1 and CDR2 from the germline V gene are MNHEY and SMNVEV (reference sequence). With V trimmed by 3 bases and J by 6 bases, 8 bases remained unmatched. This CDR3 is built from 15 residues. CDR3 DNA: TGTGCCAGCAGTTTGACTAGCTTCCTTCTCAATGAGCAGTTCTTC. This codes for CASSLTSFLLNEQFF.

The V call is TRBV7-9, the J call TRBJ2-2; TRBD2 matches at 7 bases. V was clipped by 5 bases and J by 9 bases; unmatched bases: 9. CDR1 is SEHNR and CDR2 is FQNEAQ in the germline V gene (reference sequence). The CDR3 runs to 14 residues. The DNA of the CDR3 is TGTGCCAGCAGCCCCCGGGCGGGGGTCCGGGAGCTGTTTTTT. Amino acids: CASSPRAGVRELFF.

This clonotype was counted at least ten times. In nucleotides, the CDR3 is TGCAGCGTTGCGGAGTTCTCTGGAAACACCATATATTTT. Translation: CSVAEFSGNTIYF. This chain connects TRBV29-1 to TRBJ1-3; D unclear. Germline V gene lookup returns CDR1 SQVTM and CDR2 ANQGSEA. This CDR3 has 13 residues. Between the trimmed V and J ends, which lost 4 bases and 0 bases, there was a span of 7 bases.

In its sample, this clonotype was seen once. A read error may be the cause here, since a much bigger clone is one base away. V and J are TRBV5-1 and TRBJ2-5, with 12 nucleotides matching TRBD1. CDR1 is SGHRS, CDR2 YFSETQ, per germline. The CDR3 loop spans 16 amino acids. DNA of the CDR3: TGCGCCAGCAGCCCGGGACAGGGGGCTTTCCAAAAGACCCAGTACTTC. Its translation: CASSPGQGAFQKTQYF.

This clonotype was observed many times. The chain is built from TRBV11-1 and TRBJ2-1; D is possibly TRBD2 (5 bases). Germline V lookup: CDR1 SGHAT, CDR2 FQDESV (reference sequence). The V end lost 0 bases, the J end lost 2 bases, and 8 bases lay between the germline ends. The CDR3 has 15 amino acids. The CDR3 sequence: CASSLAGEPYNEQFF. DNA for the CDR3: TGTGCCAGCAGCTTAGCCGGGGAGCCCTACAATGAGCAGTTCTTC.

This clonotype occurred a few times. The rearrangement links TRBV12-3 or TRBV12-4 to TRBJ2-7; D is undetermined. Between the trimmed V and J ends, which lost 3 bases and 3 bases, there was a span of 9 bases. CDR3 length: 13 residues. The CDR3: CASSFPGIYEQYF. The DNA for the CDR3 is TGTGCCAGCAGTTTCCCAGGAATCTACGAGCAGTACTTC.

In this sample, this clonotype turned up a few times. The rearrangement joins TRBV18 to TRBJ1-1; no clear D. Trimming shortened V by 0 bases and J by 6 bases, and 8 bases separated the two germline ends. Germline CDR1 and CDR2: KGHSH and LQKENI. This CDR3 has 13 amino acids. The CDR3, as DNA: TGTGCCAGCTCACCACCGGGGAGCTCTGAAGCTTTCTTT. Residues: CASSPPGSSEAFF.

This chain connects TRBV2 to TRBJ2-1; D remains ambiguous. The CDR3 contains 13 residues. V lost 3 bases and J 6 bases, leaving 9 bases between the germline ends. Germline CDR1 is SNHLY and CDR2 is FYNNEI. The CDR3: CASSDLGLNEQFF. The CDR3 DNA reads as TGTGCCAGCAGTGACCTAGGCCTCAATGAGCAGTTCTTC.

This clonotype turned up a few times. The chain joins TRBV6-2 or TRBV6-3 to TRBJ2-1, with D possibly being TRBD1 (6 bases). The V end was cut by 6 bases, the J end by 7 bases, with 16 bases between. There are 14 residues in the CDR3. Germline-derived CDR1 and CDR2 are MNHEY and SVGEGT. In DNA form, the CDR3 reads TGTGCCAGCAGAGGGGGTGGGGATTGGAATGAGCAGTTCTTC. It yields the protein CASRGGGDWNEQFF.

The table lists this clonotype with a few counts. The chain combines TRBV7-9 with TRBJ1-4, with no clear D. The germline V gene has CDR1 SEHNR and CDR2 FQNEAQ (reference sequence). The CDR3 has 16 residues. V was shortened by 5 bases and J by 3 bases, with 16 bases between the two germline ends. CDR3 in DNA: TGTGCCAGCAGCCGCCCGGCCGGGAGGTCTAATGAAAAACTGTTTTTT. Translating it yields CASSRPAGRSNEKLFF.